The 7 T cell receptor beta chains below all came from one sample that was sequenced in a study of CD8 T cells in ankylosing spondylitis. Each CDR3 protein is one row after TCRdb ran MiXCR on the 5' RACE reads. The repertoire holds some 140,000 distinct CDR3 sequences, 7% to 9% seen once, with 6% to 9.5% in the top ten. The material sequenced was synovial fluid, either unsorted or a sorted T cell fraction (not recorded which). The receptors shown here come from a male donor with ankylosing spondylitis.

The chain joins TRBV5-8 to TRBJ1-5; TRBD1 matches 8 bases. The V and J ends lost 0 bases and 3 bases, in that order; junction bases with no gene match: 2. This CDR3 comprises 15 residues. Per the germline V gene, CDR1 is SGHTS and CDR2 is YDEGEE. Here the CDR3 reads CASSLVDRVNQPQHF. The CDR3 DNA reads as TGTGCCAGCAGCTTGGTGGACAGGGTCAATCAGCCCCAGCATTTT.

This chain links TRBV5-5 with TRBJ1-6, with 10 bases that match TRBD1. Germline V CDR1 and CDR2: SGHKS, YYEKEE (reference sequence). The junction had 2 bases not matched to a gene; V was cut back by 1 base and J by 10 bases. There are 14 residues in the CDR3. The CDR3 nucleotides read TGTGCCAGCAGCTTGTGGACAGGGGGATCACCCCTCCACTTT. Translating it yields CASSLWTGGSPLHF.

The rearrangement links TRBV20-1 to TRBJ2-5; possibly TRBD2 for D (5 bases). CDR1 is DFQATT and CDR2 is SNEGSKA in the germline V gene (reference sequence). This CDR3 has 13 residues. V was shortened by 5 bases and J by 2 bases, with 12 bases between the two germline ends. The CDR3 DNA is TGCAGTGCTCTTACTAGTGCTCAAGAGACCCAGTACTTC. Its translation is CSALTSAQETQYF.

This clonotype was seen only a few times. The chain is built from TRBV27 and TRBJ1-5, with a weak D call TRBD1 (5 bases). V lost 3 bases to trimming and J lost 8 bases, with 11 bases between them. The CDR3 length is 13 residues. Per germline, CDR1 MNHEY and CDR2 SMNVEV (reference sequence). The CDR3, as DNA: TGTGCCAGCAGTTTTAAGGGGTGGGAGCCCCAGCATTTT. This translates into CASSFKGWEPQHF.

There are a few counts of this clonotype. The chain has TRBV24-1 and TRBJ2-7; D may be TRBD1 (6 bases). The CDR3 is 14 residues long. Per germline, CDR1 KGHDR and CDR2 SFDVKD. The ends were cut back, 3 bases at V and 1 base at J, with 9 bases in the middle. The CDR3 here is CATSDTGKSYEQYF. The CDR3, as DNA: TGTGCCACCAGTGATACAGGGAAATCCTACGAGCAGTACTTC.

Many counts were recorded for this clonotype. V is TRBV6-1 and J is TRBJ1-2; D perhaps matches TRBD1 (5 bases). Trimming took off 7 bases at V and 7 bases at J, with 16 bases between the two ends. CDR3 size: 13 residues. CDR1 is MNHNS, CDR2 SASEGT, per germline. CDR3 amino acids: CASIRGGTSGYTF. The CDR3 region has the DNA TGTGCCAGCATAAGGGGAGGGACCAGTGGCTACACCTTC.

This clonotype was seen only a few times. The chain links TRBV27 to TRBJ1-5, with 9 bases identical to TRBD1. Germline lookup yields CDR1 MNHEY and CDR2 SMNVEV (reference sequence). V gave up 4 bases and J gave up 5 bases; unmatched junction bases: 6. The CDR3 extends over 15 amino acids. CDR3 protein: CASSYGTGRDQPQHF. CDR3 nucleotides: TGTGCCAGCAGTTACGGGACAGGGAGGGATCAGCCCCAGCATTTT.